Listed below are T cell receptor beta chains from one sample, sequenced in a study of blood T cells in healthy people across ages. Each CDR3 protein is one row after TCRdb ran MiXCR on the 5' RACE reads. The sample consists of about 720,000 distinct CDR3 sequences, 20% to 25% of them appearing once. Sequencing was carried out using blood. The receptors derive from a man in his 70s in good health. CDR3s include the opening cysteine and the closing phenylalanine or tryptophan. Each record gives: D gene, V gene, clone size, J gene, CDR3 DNA, CDR3 protein. D genes are given only for firm matches. Expanded clones get a size class; other rows say once, few or many, or leave the size out.

>.|TRBV2|few|TRBJ2-4
TGTGCCAGCAGTCCGACCCAAATCCTAGCCAAAAACATTCAGTACTTC
CASSPTQILAKNIQYF
>TRBD1|TRBV20-1|few|TRBJ1-2
TGCAGTGCTAGTCGGCAGGGGGCGGTGGGCTACACCTTC
CSASRQGAVGYTF
>.|TRBV7-3|.|TRBJ2-1
TGTGCCAGCAGCTTTGATGGACAGAGTTACAATGAGCAGTTCTTC
CASSFDGQSYNEQFF
>.|TRBV27|few|TRBJ1-6
TGTGCCAGCACCGGGGGCTATTCACCCCTCCACTTT
CASTGGYSPLHF
>.|TRBV4-1|few|TRBJ2-7
TGCGCCAGCAGCCAGGAGTGGGCGGACCACTCCTACGAGCAGTACTTC
CASSQEWADHSYEQYF
>.|TRBV10-1|.|TRBJ2-5
.
CASSNFGAGETQYF
>.|TRBV11-3|few|TRBJ2-1
TGTGCCAGCGGCTCCGGGCCCAGCTCCTACAATGAGCAGTTCTTC
CASGSGPSSYNEQFF
>TRBD1|TRBV19|.|TRBJ2-7
TGTGCCAGTAGCTCCTCCGGGACAGGGGACCACGAGCAGTACTTC
CASSSSGTGDHEQYF
>.|TRBV13|.|TRBJ2-7
TGTGCCAGCAGCACTACGAGCTCCTACGAGCAGTACTTC
CASSTTSSYEQYF
>.|TRBV12-5|.|TRBJ1-2
TGTGCTAGTGGTTTCCCCCCAGGTGGCCAAAGTGGCTACACCTTC
CASGFPPGGQSGYTF
>.|TRBV3-1|few|TRBJ1-4
TGTGCCAGCAGCCAAGTGAAGGGACTACTGTTTTTT
CASSQVKGLLFF